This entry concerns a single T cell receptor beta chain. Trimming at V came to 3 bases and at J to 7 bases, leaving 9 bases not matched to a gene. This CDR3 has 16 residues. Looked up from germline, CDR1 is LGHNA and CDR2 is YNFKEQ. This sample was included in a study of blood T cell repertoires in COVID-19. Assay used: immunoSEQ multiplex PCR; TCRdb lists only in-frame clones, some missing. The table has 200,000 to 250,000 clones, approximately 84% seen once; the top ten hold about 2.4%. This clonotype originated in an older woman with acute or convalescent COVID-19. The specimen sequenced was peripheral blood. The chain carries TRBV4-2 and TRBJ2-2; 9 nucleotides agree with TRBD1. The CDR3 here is CASSQKGQGMIGELFF. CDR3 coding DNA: TGTGCCAGCAGCCAGAAGGGACAGGGTATGATCGGGGAGCTGTTTTTT.